This TCR beta chain originates from a study of molecular identifiers for immune sequencing clone quantification. Comment on this clonotype: In this CDR3 the conserved last residue, phenylalanine or tryptophan, is missing, so a read error is likely.

CDR3 size: 12 residues. Per germline, CDR1 SQVTM and CDR2 ANQGSEA. Trimming stripped 4 bases from V and 1 base from J, with 4 bases between. A single record per CDR3 protein comes from TCRdb applying MiXCR to the PCR reads. The profile shows about 97,000 distinct CDR3 sequences, approximately 24% of them singletons. The rearrangement joins TRBV29-1 to TRBJ2-2; D is unclear. The sequence was collected from a human donor in good health. Some libraries in this study had Jurkat cell RNA spiked in. The sequenced sample was naive CD8+ T cells from blood, with Jurkat cell RNA spiked in. As for subset: FACS-sorted CD8+CD4-CCR7+CD45RA+ naive T cells. CDR3 region: CSVVGNTGELFL. The CDR3 nucleotides read TGCAGCGTTGTTGGGAACACCGGGGAGCTGTTTCTT.